These 7 T cell receptor beta chains were all obtained from the same sample, sequenced in a study of blood T cells in healthy people across ages. Alongside a J-beta primer mix, a sample-barcoded 5' primer served in a second PCR lasting 7 to 11 cycles. MiXCR, applied by TCRdb to the 5' RACE reads, yields one record per CDR3 protein. The sample contains around 1,500,000 distinct CDR3 sequences, approximately 38% of which appear only once. What was sequenced was blood. The receptors originated from a woman aged 18 to 35 in good health.

V is TRBV6-1 and J is TRBJ2-3; D could derive from TRBD1 or TRBD2 (5 bases each). V was cut by 9 bases and J by 2 bases, with 21 bases left in between. The CDR3 is 16 residues long. CDR1 and CDR2 from the germline V gene are MNHNS and SASEGT. The CDR3 coding sequence is TGTGCCAGTCTCCCCGTCACGGGACGATACACAGATACGCAGTATTTT. Translating it yields CASLPVTGRYTDTQYF.

For this clonotype: Compared with germline, one end of the junction differs, possibly owing to a read error. The rearrangement links TRBV4-2 to TRBJ2-2; weak D call: TRBD2 (6 bases). CDR3 length: 16 residues. Germline CDR1 is LGHNA and CDR2 is YNFKEQ. This CDR3 is CASSQDTGLNTGGLFF. As DNA, the CDR3 is TGTGCCAGCAGCCAAGATACAGGACTAAACACCGGGGGGCTGTTTTTT.

CDR3 nucleotides: TGTGCCAGCAGCGACGGGACAGGGACAACTAATGAAAAACTGTTTTTT. Amino acids: CASSDGTGTTNEKLFF. The chain is built from TRBV7-9 and TRBJ1-4; TRBD1 matches at 9 bases. This CDR3 comprises 16 residues. V shed 5 bases, J shed 0 bases, and the junction held 4 bases outside the gene matches. CDR1 and CDR2 from the germline V gene are SEHNR and FQNEAQ (reference sequence).

The chain is built from TRBV2 and TRBJ1-2, with D perhaps TRBD1 (6 bases). Germline V gene data show CDR1 as SNHLY and CDR2 as FYNNEI. This CDR3 is 13 amino acids long. Trimming took 6 bases from V and 4 from J, leaving 12 bases between them. The CDR3 loop is CASSGQSVYGYTF. The CDR3 DNA follows: TGTGCCAGCAGCGGACAGAGTGTCTATGGCTACACCTTC.

V is TRBV18 and J is TRBJ1-2; tentatively, D is TRBD1 (5 bases). The V end was cut by 3 bases, the J end by 4 bases, with 12 bases between. CDR1 is KGHSH, CDR2 LQKENI, per germline. The CDR3 sequence is 14 residues long. The DNA of the CDR3 is TGTGCCAGCTCACCGGGCAGGGACGGCTATGGCTACACCTTC. Protein: CASSPGRDGYGYTF.

V is TRBV5-5 and J is TRBJ1-5, with TRBD1 identical over 12 bases. Trimming took 1 base from V and 2 from J; bases not matched to a gene: 10. CDR1 is SGHKS and CDR2 is YYEKEE in the germline V gene (reference sequence). There are 19 residues in the CDR3. Written as DNA, the CDR3 is TGTGCCAGCAGCTTGCTACCGGGACAGGGGGCGGGTGGCAATCAGCCCCAGCATTTT. Translating gives CASSLLPGQGAGGNQPQHF. The full variable domain, its missing parts supplied by reference TRBV5-5 and TRBJ1-5, is DAGVTQSPTHLIKTRGQQVTLRCSPISGHKSVSWYQQVLGQGPQFIFQYYEKEERGRGNFPDRFSARQFPNYSSELNVNALLLGDSALYLCASSLLPGQGAGGNQPQHFGDGTRLSIL.

The chain employs TRBV2 and TRBJ2-1; D remains ambiguous. With the DNA end fitting TRBJ2-7 better, the J assignment may be wrong. The CDR3 is 13 residues long. Germline V gene lookup returns CDR1 SNHLY and CDR2 FYNNEI. The CDR3 DNA reads TGTGCCAGCACCGAAAACACCTACAATGAGCAGTACTTC. Translated, it gives CASTENTYNEQYF.